This entry describes one T cell receptor (beta chain). Its antigen is as yet unknown. Germline CDR1 and CDR2: SNHLY and FYNNEI. There are 17 residues in the CDR3. J gave up 2 bases and V 5 bases, and 15 bases lay outside the gene matches. TCR beta CDR3 sequences were amplified from RNA transcripts. Primed by the HTBI set, a first-round RT-PCR was run on the TCR CDR3. One entry per CDR3 protein results from TCRdb running MiXCR on the multiplex PCR reads. The sample has 600,000 to 800,000 distinct CDR3 sequences; roughly 32% are singletons. Uncontrolled infection, other autoimmune disease, pregnancy or lactation disqualified patients from enrolment. This sample was included in a study of T cells in Graves' hyperthyroidism and ophthalmopathy. Whole-study results and caveats: Researchers report that a 13 V-J model separated ophthalmopathy from stable hyperthyroidism.

V and J are TRBV2 and TRBJ2-7; the match to TRBD1 covers 7 bases. Sequenced input: blood. The TCR was taken from a woman in her forties with Graves' hyperthyroidism. Here the CDR3 reads CASSYTSYRGDTYEQYF. The CDR3 bases are TGTGCCAGCAGTTACACCTCGTACAGGGGCGACACCTACGAGCAGTACTTC. The full variable domain, completed using reference TRBV2 and TRBJ2-7, is EPEVTQTPSHQVTQMGQEVILRCVPISNHLYFYWYRQILGQKVEFLVSFYNNEISEKSEIFDDQFSVERPDGSNFTLKIRSTKLEDSAMYFCASSYTSYRGDTYEQYFGPGTRLTVT.